One and the same sample provided the 21 T cell receptor beta chains below, sequenced in a study of human T cells and chemical hapten exposure. Each CDR3 protein gets one entry after TCRdb re-called the RACE reads with MiXCR. The sample lists more than 250,000 distinct CDR3 sequences, approximately 8.6% seen once, with 2% to 3% in the top ten. The time point was: pre-sensitization, week 0. Treatment described: therapeutic diphenylcyclopropenone sensitization with weekly scalp DPC. This sample comprised whole blood, obtained in connection with sensitization to the hapten diphenylcyclopropenone (DPC). These receptors originate from a woman in her 40s with alopecia areata. Some clones in this sample may be carry-over from other donors' samples.

This clonotype appeared a few times. V usage is TRBV20-1 and J usage is TRBJ1-2; no clear D gene. The CDR3 runs to 13 residues. V was clipped by 1 base and J by 1 base, with 7 bases between them. CDR1 is DFQATT, CDR2 SNEGSKA, per germline (reference sequence). The chain's CDR3 is CSARAWGNYGYTF. CDR3 sequence (DNA): TGCAGTGCTAGAGCATGGGGTAACTATGGCTACACCTTC.

The chain links TRBV4-1 to TRBJ2-3; D is ambiguous. CDR3 length: 13 amino acids. The V gene lost 4 bases and the J gene lost 4 bases, with 9 bases spanning the gap. The germline V gene has CDR1 MGHRA and CDR2 YSYEKL. The CDR3 coding sequence is TGCGCCAGCAGCCCGGCGGATGCAGATACGCAGTATTTT. Its translation is CASSPADADTQYF.

This clonotype showed up just a few times. The chain recombines TRBV12-3 or TRBV12-4 with TRBJ1-1, with a possible D match to TRBD1 (5 bases). This CDR3 spans 14 amino acids. V lost 4 bases and J lost 5, with 14 bases in between. The CDR3 nucleotides are TGTGCCAGCAGTTCCGGGACCCTGGGGACTGAAGCTTTCTTT. This translates into CASSSGTLGTEAFF.

This clonotype occurred a few times. J is TRBJ2-3 and V is TRBV28; perhaps TRBD2 as D (5 bases). The CDR3 extends over 13 amino acids. Germline-derived CDR1 and CDR2 are MDHEN and SYDVKM. The V end was cut by 8 bases, the J end by 3 bases, with 12 bases between. CDR3 bases: TGTGCCAGCCGCTTTTCGGGGACAGATACGCAGTATTTT. Amino acids: CASRFSGTDTQYF.

This clonotype has a count of ten or more. The chain has TRBV20-1 and TRBJ2-4; 9 bases are a match to TRBD2. Trimming removed 4 bases from V and 2 bases from J; junction bases left unmatched: 6. Germline CDR1 reads DFQATT; CDR2 reads SNEGSKA (reference sequence). This CDR3 contains 15 residues. The CDR3 loop reads CSAKQAGGTKNIQYF. CDR3 nucleotides: TGCAGTGCTAAACAAGCGGGAGGTACCAAAAACATTCAGTACTTC.

This clonotype showed up just a few times. The chain is built from TRBV6-6 and TRBJ1-2; D remains ambiguous. Germline values: CDR1 MNHNY, CDR2 SVGAGI (reference sequence). Trimming left V 5 bases short and J 2 bases short, with 15 bases between. CDR3 length: 15 residues. CDR3 protein: CASSPTAGSNYGYTF. The CDR3 DNA is TGTGCCAGCAGTCCGACTGCGGGGTCGAACTATGGCTACACCTTC.

The chain links TRBV20-1 to TRBJ1-2; no clear D gene. This CDR3 comprises 15 residues. The germline CDR1 and CDR2 sequences are DFQATT and SNEGSKA (reference sequence). V dropped 2 bases and J dropped 4 bases, with 17 bases sitting between them. CDR3 in DNA: TGCAGTGCTAGAAAGTCCAGGTGGGGTTCCTATGGCTACACCTTC. This encodes CSARKSRWGSYGYTF.

This chain uses TRBV5-1 with TRBJ2-5; either TRBD1 or TRBD2 may fit D (5 bases each). The germline CDR1 and CDR2 sequences are SGHRS and YFSETQ. The CDR3 contains 14 residues. Trimming removed 3 bases at V and 3 bases at J, with 12 bases between. Here the CDR3 DNA reads TGCGCCAGCAGCTCAGGGACGGCTAAAGAGACCCAGTACTTC. It codes for CASSSGTAKETQYF.

This clonotype occurred a few times. This chain joins TRBV6-1 and TRBJ1-1; D unresolved. This CDR3 is 15 amino acids long. V lost 5 bases and J 0 bases, leaving 13 bases between the germline ends. Germline V gene lookup returns CDR1 MNHNS and CDR2 SASEGT. CDR3 residues: CASSSLGLMNTEAFF. DNA of the CDR3: TGTGCCAGCAGTTCCCTGGGGTTAATGAACACTGAAGCTTTCTTT.

The table lists this clonotype with a few counts. J is TRBJ2-1 and V is TRBV10-3; TRBD1 agrees at 7 bases. V shed 5 bases, J shed 7 bases, and the junction held 5 bases outside the gene matches. In germline, CDR1 is ENHRY, CDR2 SYGVKD. The CDR3 contains 13 residues. CDR3 DNA: TGTGCCATCAGTCCGGGACAGCAAAATGAGCAGTTCTTC. Translated: CAISPGQQNEQFF.

On this clonotype itself: Because the CDR3 is missing its conserved closing phenylalanine or tryptophan, this is likely a read error. CDR3 sequence (DNA): TGTGCCAGCAGTTTCCCGCCCGCGAGCTCCTACAATGAGCAGTTCCTC. This sequence encodes CASSFPPASSYNEQFL. The chain recombines TRBV28 with TRBJ2-1; no clear D gene. In germline, CDR1 is MDHEN, CDR2 SYDVKM. The CDR3 extends over 16 amino acids. Trimming removed 3 bases at V and 0 bases at J, with 12 bases between.

The J gene is TRBJ2-7, the V gene TRBV6-5; 11 nucleotides align to TRBD2. V gave up 5 bases and J gave up 2 bases; unmatched junction bases: 2. The CDR3 extends over 14 amino acids. Germline assignment: CDR1 MNHEY and CDR2 SVGAGI. The CDR3 bases are TGTGCCAGCAGTAAACTAGCGGGAGCCTACGAGCAGTACTTC. Translation: CASSKLAGAYEQYF.

V usage is TRBV12-3 or TRBV12-4 and J usage is TRBJ1-5; D is uncertain. Trimming removed 7 bases at V and 4 bases at J, with 17 bases between. The CDR3 consists of 15 residues. CDR3 sequence reads: CASTPPGRVNQPQHF. The CDR3 coding sequence is TGTGCCAGCACCCCCCCTGGCAGAGTGAATCAGCCCCAGCATTTT.

This clonotype was seen a few times. The chain uses TRBV6-2 or TRBV6-3 and TRBJ2-1, with 11 bases aligning to TRBD1. The CDR3 runs 19 residues. Germline V lookup: CDR1 MNHEY, CDR2 SVGEGT. V gave up 0 bases and J gave up 2 bases; unmatched junction bases: 9. The CDR3 loop reads CASSYSGRQGQGAYNEQFF. The CDR3 DNA follows: TGTGCCAGCAGTTACTCCGGCCGCCAGGGACAGGGGGCCTACAATGAGCAGTTCTTC.

This chain connects TRBV6-2 or TRBV6-3 to TRBJ2-7; 11 nucleotides agree with TRBD2. J was trimmed by 0 bases and V by 6 bases; bases with no gene match: 4. The length of the CDR3 is 15 residues. Germline V lookup: CDR1 MNHEY, CDR2 SVGEGT. The CDR3 nucleotides read TGTGCCAGCAGAACGACTAGCGGGATCTCCTACGAGCAGTACTTC. This encodes CASRTTSGISYEQYF.

A few counts support this clonotype. The chain employs TRBV24-1 and TRBJ1-1; D remains unclear. The CDR3 runs to 13 residues. V lost 1 base and J 6 bases, leaving 8 bases between the germline ends. Germline V CDR1 and CDR2: KGHDR, SFDVKD. The CDR3 spells CATSDFSGSEAFF. CDR3 in DNA: TGTGCCACCAGTGATTTCTCCGGTTCTGAAGCTTTCTTT.

This clonotype was found a few times. V and J are TRBV27 and TRBJ2-3, with a tentative D call TRBD2 (6 bases). Germline values: CDR1 MNHEY, CDR2 SMNVEV (reference sequence). V was cut by 1 base and J by 4 bases, with 9 bases left in between. CDR3 length: 14 residues. The CDR3 coding sequence is TGTGCCAGCAGTTTATTGGGGGGTTCAGATACGCAGTATTTT. It encodes CASSLLGGSDTQYF.

This clonotype has just a few counts. The chain employs TRBV6-1 and TRBJ1-2; weak D call: TRBD1 (6 bases). The CDR3 contains 15 residues. Germline V gives CDR1 MNHNS, CDR2 SASEGT. V was pared by 2 bases and J by 0 bases, with 10 bases between. The CDR3 DNA reads as TGTGCCAGCAGTGAATCGGGGGCAGCTAACTATGGCTACACCTTC. Translation gives CASSESGAANYGYTF.

This clonotype has just a few counts. This rearrangement joins TRBV5-1 to TRBJ2-2; D gene uncertain. Germline V lookup: CDR1 SGHRS, CDR2 YFSETQ. V was shortened by 4 bases and J by 2 bases, with 9 bases between the two germline ends. CDR3 length: 14 residues. The CDR3 here is CASSLMDNTGELFF. CDR3 DNA sequence: TGCGCCAGCAGCCTCATGGACAACACCGGGGAGCTGTTTTTT.

This clonotype was detected a few times. The chain employs TRBV6-5 and TRBJ2-7; 8 bases are a match to TRBD2. Germline loops: CDR1 MNHEY, CDR2 SVGAGI. The CDR3 is 18 residues long. V shed 0 bases, J shed 2 bases, and the junction held 12 bases outside the gene matches. CDR3 sequence reads: CASSYSYPGGAGAYEQYF. CDR3 in DNA: TGTGCCAGCAGTTACTCGTACCCGGGGGGAGCGGGAGCCTACGAGCAGTACTTC.

The J gene is TRBJ2-7, the V gene TRBV20-1; D remains ambiguous. V lost 1 base, J lost 2 bases, and 12 bases lay in between. Per the germline V gene, CDR1 is DFQATT and CDR2 is SNEGSKA (reference sequence). This CDR3 region has 14 residues. The DNA for the CDR3 is TGCAGTGCTAGAGCGCAGGTGGGCCCCTACGAGCAGTACTTC. Protein: CSARAQVGPYEQYF.